This T cell receptor (beta chain) was sequenced in a study of cytomegalovirus exposure and HLA in healthy donors. Study at large: An early data release held 70 million to 90 million unique TCRs from HLA-typed donors.

Trimming took 5 bases from V and 0 from J, leaving 20 bases between them. The CDR3 consists of 18 residues. CDR1 LGHNA and CDR2 YNFKEQ come from the germline V gene. The PCR contained 60 Vbeta and 13 Jbeta primers. Sequencing used immunoSEQ multiplex PCR; TCRdb keeps in-frame clones, though not all of them. The data show 97,000 or so clones, about two thirds seen once. V gene TRBV4-2 combines with J gene TRBJ2-1; possibly TRBD2 for D (7 bases). Material for sequencing was PBMCs. This TCR was sampled from a man in his fifties or sixties in good health and CMV-seronegative. CDR3 in DNA: TGTGCCAGCAGCGCTTCACCCCGGGGGGCGAGCTCCTACAATGAGCAGTTCTTC. Translation: CASSASPRGASSYNEQFF.